Included here is one T cell receptor beta chain sequence, with context. The antigen remains undetermined. Repertoires were generated with immunoSEQ multiplex PCR, while TCRdb's copy carries only in-frame clones and drops some. The repertoire includes roughly 50,000 clones, approximately 80% of them detected once, and approximately 4% sits in the top ten. V trimming: 2 bases; J trimming: 1 base; junction bases outside the gene matches: 5. The germline V gene has CDR1 GTSNPN and CDR2 SVGIG (reference sequence). CDR3 length: 15 amino acids. Specified time point: week 35, safety follow-up. Vaccination comprised doses that each held 300 ug of mutant IDH1 20-mer peptide, plus topical imiquimod. Every donor had a new WHO grade 3 or 4 astrocytoma that was IDH1-mutant, with loss of nuclear ATRX. The data are from a study of a mutant IDH1 vaccine in newly diagnosed glioma. In the study overall: Vaccination followed radiotherapy alone by 4-6 weeks, or accompanied temozolomide cycles.

Study outcomes and limitations: Vaccine-induced immune responses were detected in around 93% of patients.

This TCR was sampled from a woman aged 18 to 35 with glioma. V is TRBV30 and J is TRBJ2-5; 9 bases line up with TRBD2. Specimen: PBMCs, collected from a glioma patient whose treatment included an IDH1 peptide vaccine. The CDR3 nucleotides read TGTGCCTGGAGTTTCAGCGGGGGGACCCAAGAGACCCAGTACTTC. Residues: CAWSFSGGTQETQYF.